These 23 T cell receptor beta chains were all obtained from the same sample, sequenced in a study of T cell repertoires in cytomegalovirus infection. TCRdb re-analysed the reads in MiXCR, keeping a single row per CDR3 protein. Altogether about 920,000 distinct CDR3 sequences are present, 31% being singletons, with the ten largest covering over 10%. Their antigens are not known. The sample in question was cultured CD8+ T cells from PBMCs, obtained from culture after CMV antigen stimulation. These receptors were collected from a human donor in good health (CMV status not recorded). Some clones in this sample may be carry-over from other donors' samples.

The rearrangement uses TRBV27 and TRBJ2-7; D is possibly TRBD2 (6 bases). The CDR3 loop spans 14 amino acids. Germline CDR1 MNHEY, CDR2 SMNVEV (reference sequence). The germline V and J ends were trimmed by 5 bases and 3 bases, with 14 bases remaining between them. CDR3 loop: CASSPGLRNYEQYV. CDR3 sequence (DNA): TGTGCCAGCAGTCCGGGACTCCGAAACTACGAGCAGTACGTC.

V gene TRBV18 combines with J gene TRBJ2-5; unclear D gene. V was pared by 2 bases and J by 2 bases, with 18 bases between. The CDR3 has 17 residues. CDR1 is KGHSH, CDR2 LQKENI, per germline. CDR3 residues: CASSPYPENSLQETQYF. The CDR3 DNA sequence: TGTGCCAGCTCACCATACCCGGAAAATTCCCTACAAGAGACCCAGTACTTC.

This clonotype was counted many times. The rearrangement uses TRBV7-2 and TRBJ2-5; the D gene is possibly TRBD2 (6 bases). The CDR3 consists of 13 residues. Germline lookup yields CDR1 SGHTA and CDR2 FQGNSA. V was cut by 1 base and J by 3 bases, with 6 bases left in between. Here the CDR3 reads CASSLGLEETQYF. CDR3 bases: TGTGCCAGCAGCTTAGGACTAGAAGAGACCCAGTACTTC. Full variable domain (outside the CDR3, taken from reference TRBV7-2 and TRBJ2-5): GAGVSQSPSNKVTEKGKDVELRCDPISGHTALYWYRQSLGQGLEFLIYFQGNSAPDKSGLPSDRFSAERTGGSVSTLTIQRTQQEDSAVYLCASSLGLEETQYFGPGTRLLVL.

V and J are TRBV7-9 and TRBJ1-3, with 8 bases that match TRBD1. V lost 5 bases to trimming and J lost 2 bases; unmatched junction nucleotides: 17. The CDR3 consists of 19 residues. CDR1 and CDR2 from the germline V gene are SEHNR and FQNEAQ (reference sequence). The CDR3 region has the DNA TGTGCCAGCAGCCAAACTAAACCACAGGGGGGAAAGCCTGGAAACACCATATATTTT. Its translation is CASSQTKPQGGKPGNTIYF. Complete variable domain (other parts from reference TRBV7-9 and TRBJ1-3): DTGVSQNPRHKITKRGQNVTFRCDPISEHNRLYWYRQTLGQGPEFLTYFQNEAQLEKSRLLSDRFSAERPKGSFSTLEIQRTEQGDSAMYLCASSQTKPQGGKPGNTIYFGEGSWLTVV.

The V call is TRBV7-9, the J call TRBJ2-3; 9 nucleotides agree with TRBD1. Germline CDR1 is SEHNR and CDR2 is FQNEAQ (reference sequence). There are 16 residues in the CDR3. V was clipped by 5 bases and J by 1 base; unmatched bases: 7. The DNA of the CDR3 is TGTGCCAGCAGCCAACCCCGGGACAGGGGCACAGATACGCAGTATTTT. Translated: CASSQPRDRGTDTQYF.

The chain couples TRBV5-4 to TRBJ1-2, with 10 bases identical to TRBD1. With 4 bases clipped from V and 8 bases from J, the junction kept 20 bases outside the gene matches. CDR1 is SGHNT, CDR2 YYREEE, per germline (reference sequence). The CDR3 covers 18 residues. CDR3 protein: CASSPPPGTGDSLWGYTF. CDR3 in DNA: TGTGCCAGCAGCCCGCCCCCCGGGACAGGGGACAGCCTTTGGGGCTACACCTTC.

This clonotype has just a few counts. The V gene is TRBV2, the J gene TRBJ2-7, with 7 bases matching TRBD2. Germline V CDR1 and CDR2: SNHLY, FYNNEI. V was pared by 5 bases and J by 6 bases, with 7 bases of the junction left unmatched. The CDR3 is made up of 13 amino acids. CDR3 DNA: TGTGCCAGCAGTTCACGGGGGGACGGCGAGCAGTACGTC. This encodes CASSSRGDGEQYV.

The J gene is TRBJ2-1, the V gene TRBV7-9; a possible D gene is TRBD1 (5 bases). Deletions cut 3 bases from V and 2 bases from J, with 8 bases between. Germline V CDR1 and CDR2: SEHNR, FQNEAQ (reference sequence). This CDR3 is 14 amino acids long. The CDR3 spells CASSFRQTYNEQFF. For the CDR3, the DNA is TGTGCCAGCAGCTTTCGACAGACCTACAATGAGCAGTTCTTC.

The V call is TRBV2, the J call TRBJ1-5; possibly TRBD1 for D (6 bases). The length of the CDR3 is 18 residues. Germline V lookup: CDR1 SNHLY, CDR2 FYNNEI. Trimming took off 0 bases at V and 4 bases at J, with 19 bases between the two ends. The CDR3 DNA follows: TGTGCCAGCAGTGAAGCCGCCTACCGGACAGTCCGAAATCAGCCCCAGCATTTT. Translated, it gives CASSEAAYRTVRNQPQHF.

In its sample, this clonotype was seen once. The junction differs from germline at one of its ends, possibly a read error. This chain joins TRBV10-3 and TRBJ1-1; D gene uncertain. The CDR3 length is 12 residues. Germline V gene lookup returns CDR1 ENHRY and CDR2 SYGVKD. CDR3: CAIGELGTEAFF. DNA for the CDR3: TGTGCCATCGGTGAATTAGGCACTGAAGCTTTCTTT.

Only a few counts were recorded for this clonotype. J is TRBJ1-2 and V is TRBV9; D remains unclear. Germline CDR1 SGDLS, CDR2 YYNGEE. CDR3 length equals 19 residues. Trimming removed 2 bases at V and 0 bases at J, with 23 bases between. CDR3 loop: CASSVFPVPSNKANYGYTF. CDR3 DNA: TGTGCCAGCAGCGTCTTCCCCGTCCCGAGTAATAAAGCTAACTATGGCTACACCTTC. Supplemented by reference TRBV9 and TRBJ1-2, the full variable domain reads DSGVTQTPKHLITATGQRVTLRCSPRSGDLSVYWYQQSLDQGLQFLIQYYNGEERAKGNILERFSAQQFPDLHSELNLSSLELGDSALYFCASSVFPVPSNKANYGYTFGSGTRLTVV.

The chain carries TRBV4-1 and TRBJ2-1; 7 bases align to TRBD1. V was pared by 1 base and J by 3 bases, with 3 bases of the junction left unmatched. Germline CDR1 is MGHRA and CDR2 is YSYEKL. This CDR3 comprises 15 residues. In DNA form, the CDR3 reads TGCGCCAGCAGCCAAGTACGGGACAGCTACAATGAGCAGTTCTTC. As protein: CASSQVRDSYNEQFF.

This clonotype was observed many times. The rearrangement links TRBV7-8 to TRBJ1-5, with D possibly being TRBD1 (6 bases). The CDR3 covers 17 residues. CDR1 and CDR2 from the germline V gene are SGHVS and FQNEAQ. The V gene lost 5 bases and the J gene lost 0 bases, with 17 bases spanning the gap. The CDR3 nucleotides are TGTGCCAGCAGCCCTTGGGACATAATTTATAGCAATCAGCCCCAGCATTTT. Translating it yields CASSPWDIIYSNQPQHF.

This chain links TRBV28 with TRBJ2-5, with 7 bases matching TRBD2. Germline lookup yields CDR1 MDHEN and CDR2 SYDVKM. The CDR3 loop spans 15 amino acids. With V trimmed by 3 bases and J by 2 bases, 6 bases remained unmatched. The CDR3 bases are TGTGCCAGCAGTTTCTCCGGGGGGTTACAAGAGACCCAGTACTTC. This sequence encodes CASSFSGGLQETQYF.

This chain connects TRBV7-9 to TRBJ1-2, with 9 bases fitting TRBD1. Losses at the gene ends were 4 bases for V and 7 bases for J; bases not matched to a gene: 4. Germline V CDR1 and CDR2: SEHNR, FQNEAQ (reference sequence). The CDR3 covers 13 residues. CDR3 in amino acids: CASSSRDRVGYTF. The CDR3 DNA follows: TGTGCCAGCAGCTCACGGGACAGGGTTGGCTACACCTTC. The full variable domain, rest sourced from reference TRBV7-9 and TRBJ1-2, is DTGVSQNPRHKITKRGQNVTFRCDPISEHNRLYWYRQTLGQGPEFLTYFQNEAQLEKSRLLSDRFSAERPKGSFSTLEIQRTEQGDSAMYLCASSSRDRVGYTFGSGTRLTVV.

The CDR3: CSADAGQGGYGYTF. CDR3 coding DNA: TGCAGTGCCGACGCCGGGCAGGGCGGCTATGGCTACACCTTC. The rearrangement uses TRBV20-1 and TRBJ1-2, with D perhaps TRBD1 (5 bases). Trimming left V 6 bases short and J 4 bases short, with 18 bases between. The CDR3 has 14 amino acids. The V gene's germline CDR1 is DFQATT and CDR2 SNEGSKA (reference sequence).

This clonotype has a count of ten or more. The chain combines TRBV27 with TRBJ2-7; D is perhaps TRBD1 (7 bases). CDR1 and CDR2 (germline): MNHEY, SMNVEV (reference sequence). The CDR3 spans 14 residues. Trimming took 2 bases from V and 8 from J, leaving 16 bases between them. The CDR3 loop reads CASSLGGGLRKQYF. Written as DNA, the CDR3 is TGTGCCAGCAGTTTAGGAGGGGGCCTACGCAAGCAGTACTTC.

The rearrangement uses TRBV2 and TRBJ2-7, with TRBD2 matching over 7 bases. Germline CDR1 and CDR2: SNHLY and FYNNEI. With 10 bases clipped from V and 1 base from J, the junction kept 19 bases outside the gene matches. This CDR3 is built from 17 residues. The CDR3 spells CATLRRSSGPESYEQYF. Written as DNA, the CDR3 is TGTGCCACCCTAAGGAGGTCTAGCGGTCCAGAGTCCTACGAGCAGTACTTC.

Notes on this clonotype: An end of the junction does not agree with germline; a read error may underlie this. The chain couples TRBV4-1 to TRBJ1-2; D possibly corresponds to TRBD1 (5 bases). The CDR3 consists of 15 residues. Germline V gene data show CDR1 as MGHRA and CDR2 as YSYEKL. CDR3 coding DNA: TGCGCCAGTAGCCAACCAGGGATGGGTTTCTATGGCTACACCTTC. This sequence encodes CASSQPGMGFYGYTF.

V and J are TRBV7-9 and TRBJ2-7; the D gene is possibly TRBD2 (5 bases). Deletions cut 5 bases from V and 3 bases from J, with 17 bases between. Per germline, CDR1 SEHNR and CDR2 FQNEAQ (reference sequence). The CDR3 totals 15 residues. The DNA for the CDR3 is TGTGCCAGCAGCCCCGAGGCCGGGAAGGACTACGAGCAGTACTTC. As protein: CASSPEAGKDYEQYF.

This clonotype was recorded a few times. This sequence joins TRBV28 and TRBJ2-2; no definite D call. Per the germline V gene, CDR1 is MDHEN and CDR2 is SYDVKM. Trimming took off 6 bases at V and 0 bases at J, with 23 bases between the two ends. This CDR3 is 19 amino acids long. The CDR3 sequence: CASSPAIQSSEANTGELFF. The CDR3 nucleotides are TGTGCCAGCAGCCCTGCTATTCAAAGCAGCGAGGCGAACACCGGGGAGCTGTTTTTT.

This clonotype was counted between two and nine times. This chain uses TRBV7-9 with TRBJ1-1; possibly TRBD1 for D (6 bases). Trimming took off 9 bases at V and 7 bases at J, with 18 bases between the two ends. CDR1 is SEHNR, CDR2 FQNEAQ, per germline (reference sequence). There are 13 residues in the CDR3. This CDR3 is CASLGGEGHEAFF. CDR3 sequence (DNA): TGTGCCAGTCTGGGTGGAGAGGGACATGAAGCTTTCTTT.

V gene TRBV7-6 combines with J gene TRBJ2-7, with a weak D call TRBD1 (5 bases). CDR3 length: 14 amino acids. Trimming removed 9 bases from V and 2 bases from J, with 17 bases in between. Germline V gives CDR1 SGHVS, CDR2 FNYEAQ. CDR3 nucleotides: TGTGCCAGTACCGACAGCAACCAGGCCTACGAGCAGTACTTC. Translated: CASTDSNQAYEQYF.